These T cell receptor beta chains were read from a single sample in a study of shared clonotypes between healthy human individuals. The protocol was immunoSEQ multiplex PCR, while the TCRdb copy is restricted to in-frame clones and leaves out a portion. The data show 550,000 to 700,000 clones, 73% seen once. Sequencing input: memory CD4+ T cells sorted from blood. The receptors stem from a woman aged 30 to 39 in good health. CDR3s include the opening cysteine and the closing phenylalanine or tryptophan.

v_gene: TRBV28
CDR3aa: CASGLLTGFQYF

v_gene: TRBV9
CDR3aa: CASSVDMRPHGYTF

v_gene: TRBV5-1
CDR3aa: CASSPGQGSRETQYF

v_gene: TRBV7-9
CDR3aa: CASSRWGAGGYEQYF

v_gene: TRBV11-2
CDR3aa: CASSFDRDRGYNEQFF

v_gene: TRBV6-1
CDR3aa: CASSEEGLTEAFF

v_gene: TRBV15
CDR3aa: CATSRDRSAGGHRGANVLTF

v_gene: TRBV28
CDR3aa: CASSFYRNNYGYTF

v_gene: TRBV7-8
CDR3aa: CASSLAEGSETQYF

v_gene: TRBV5-6
CDR3aa: CASSFFGTGETQYF

v_gene: TRBV4-2
CDR3aa: CASSQDLGLAIYEQFF

v_gene: TRBV6-1
CDR3aa: CASSPSGTYEQYF

v_gene: TRBV28
CDR3aa: CASSLTGTSGKLFF

v_gene: TRBV6-1
CDR3aa: CASSGTGTASYNEQFF

v_gene: TRBV10-2
CDR3aa: CASSAYLGTSGSAGEQFF

v_gene: TRBV5-5
CDR3aa: CASSLASGALGYTF

v_gene: TRBV6-5
CDR3aa: CASSPSSTTGNTIYF

v_gene: TRBV5-8
CDR3aa: CASSSPGQGGETQYF

v_gene: TRBV13
CDR3aa: CASSFPGVHEQYF

v_gene: TRBV6-6
CDR3aa: CASSHRVSTEAFF

v_gene: TRBV4-3
CDR3aa: CASSQAEFTEAFF

v_gene: TRBV7-8
CDR3aa: CASSPNRLTDGYTF

v_gene: TRBV6-5
CDR3aa: CASSYRTGGFYEQYF

v_gene: TRBV6-4
CDR3aa: CATKDGTADGNEQFF

v_gene: TRBV11-2
CDR3aa: CASTPPSTDTQYF

v_gene: TRBV7-6
CDR3aa: CASSLLGGTSGADTQYF

v_gene: TRBV5-1
CDR3aa: CASSNTGGYNEQFF

v_gene: TRBV20-1
CDR3aa: CSASEHYTQYF

v_gene: TRBV19
CDR3aa: CASSLRLAGVLQQYF

v_gene: TRBV7-2
CDR3aa: CASSLGLRVGYTF

v_gene: TRBV6-1
CDR3aa: CASSLFRAPPNF

v_gene: TRBV20-1
CDR3aa: CSARDQNTQYF

v_gene: TRBV2
CDR3aa: CASLTSGRAFEQFF

v_gene: TRBV5-1
CDR3aa: CASSRGTEETQYF

v_gene: TRBV5-1
CDR3aa: CASSPRGDGWNEKLFF

v_gene: TRBV19
CDR3aa: CASSIGQGAGELFF

v_gene: TRBV30
CDR3aa: CAWRGHSTGNEQYF

v_gene: TRBV12-5
CDR3aa: CASGFSFLAGYRTGELFF

v_gene: TRBV6-1
CDR3aa: CASSLGTGSTDTQYF

v_gene: TRBV6-1
CDR3aa: CASSVGEWNTEAFF

v_gene: TRBV5-1
CDR3aa: CASRVLAASTDTQYF

v_gene: TRBV18
CDR3aa: CASSPKRSGDQETQYF

v_gene: TRBV4-1
CDR3aa: CASSQVQGEQFF

v_gene: TRBV19
CDR3aa: CASSEQNSGNTIYF

v_gene: TRBV28
CDR3aa: CASSGGQIISGNTIYF

v_gene: TRBV19
CDR3aa: CASRQGAFSYEQYF

v_gene: TRBV7-8
CDR3aa: CASSFNRGGETQYF

v_gene: TRBV30
CDR3aa: CAWKRQAGPYEQYF

v_gene: TRBV28
CDR3aa: CASSSRGQKLVYSNQPQHF

v_gene: TRBV5-6
CDR3aa: CASSSGLGAYEQYF

v_gene: TRBV28
CDR3aa: CASSLWTSGAGTQETQYF

v_gene: TRBV29-1
CDR3aa: CSVEQTGPGYTF

v_gene: TRBV6-6
CDR3aa: CASSYRRPDTQYF

v_gene: TRBV5-4
CDR3aa: CASSIDFEEKLFF

v_gene: TRBV6-1
CDR3aa: CASAETWGGRETQYF